This TCR beta chain emerged from a study of T-cell reconstitution after alpha-beta-depleted transplantation in children. The CDR3 totals 17 residues. Trimming removed 0 bases from V and 4 bases from J; junction bases left unmatched: 6. The germline V gene encodes CDR1 ENHRY and CDR2 SYGVKD. This clonotype was detected only a few times. Its antigen is not known. Findings and limits, study-wide: By about two months after transplant, alpha-beta T cells reportedly arose from several hundred graft clones that had expanded. Diversity and T-cell counts at one year after transplant derived mostly from new T cells.

Unique molecular identifiers were used in preparing the TCRbeta library. TCRdb redid the calling of the PCR reads with MiXCR, one entry per CDR3 protein. This table has hundreds of thousands of distinct CDR3 sequences, under 30% appearing once. The material was PBMCs, mostly from graft donor cells, obtained 360 days after TCRalphabeta/CD19-depleted stem cell transplant. This TCR was sampled from a female patient between 2 and 10 years old who had a stem cell transplant for congenital amegakaryocytic thrombocytopenia, so the T cells may come from the graft donor. The rearrangement links TRBV10-3 to TRBJ2-1; 10 bases line up with TRBD2. CDR3 bases: TGTGCCATCAGTGAGTCCTTTCTAGCGGGGGTGTACAATGAGCAGTTCTTC. Its translation is CAISESFLAGVYNEQFF.